Listed here are 18 T cell receptor beta chains from one sample, sequenced in a study of tumor-infiltrating lymphocytes in primary liver carcinoma. Priming with a constant-region primer yielded TCR beta cDNA from about 450 ng total RNA. The TCR beta library was amplified through three nested multiplex PCR rounds in a modified ARM-PCR procedure. Researchers ran the first two PCR rounds for ten to eleven cycles each with TRBV1-TRBV30 forward primers and a C-beta reverse primer. One entry per CDR3 protein results from TCRdb running MiXCR on the multiplex PCR reads. There are fewer than 200,000 distinct CDR3 sequences in the sample; 85% occur only once, and 15% to 20% lies in the top ten. Without any cell sorting, roughly 20-32 mg of bulk tissue yielded co-extracted RNA and DNA. The sample consisted of tumor tissue from primary liver carcinoma. These TCRs come from a man aged 35-49 years with primary liver carcinoma and hepatitis B virus infection.

This chain links TRBV11-2 with TRBJ2-3; 7 nucleotides line up with TRBD1. The CDR3 is made up of 16 amino acids. Trimming cost V 2 bases and J 2 bases; bases outside gene matches: 7. In germline, CDR1 is SGHAT, CDR2 FQNNGV. The CDR3, as DNA: TGTGCCAGCAGCTTAACCGGACAGGCGATCACAGATACGCAGTATTTT. Amino acid sequence: CASSLTGQAITDTQYF. The entire variable domain, with the rest obtained from reference TRBV11-2 and TRBJ2-3, is as follows: EAGVAQSPRYKIIEKRQSVAFWCNPISGHATLYWYQQILGQGPKLLIQFQNNGVVDDSQLPKDRFSAERLKGVDSTLKIQPAKLEDSAVYLCASSLTGQAITDTQYFGPGTRLTVL.

Comments on this clonotype: Its ends do not fully match the called genes, so a read error is possible. This chain uses TRBV11-2 with TRBJ2-1, with 7 nucleotides matching TRBD2. This CDR3 contains 15 residues. The V gene's germline CDR1 is SGHAT and CDR2 FQNNGV. This chain's CDR3 is CASCFSGPFDYEQFF. The CDR3 nucleotides are TGTGCCAGCTGCTTTAGCGGGCCATTCGACTATGAGCAGTTCTTC.

As to this clonotype: One end of the junction does not line up with germline, which may come from a read error. This chain connects TRBV6-2 or TRBV6-3 to TRBJ2-7; D not certain. The CDR3 length is 14 residues. The germline V gene encodes CDR1 MNHEY and CDR2 SVGEGT. The CDR3 loop reads CVSNDTKGRYEQYF. The CDR3, as DNA: TGTGTCAGCAACGACACCAAGGGAAGGTACGAGCAGTACTTC.

Notes on this clonotype: At one boundary the junction diverges from the germline segment, which might be a read error. The chain recombines TRBV29-1 with TRBJ2-7, with 7 bases matching TRBD1. CDR1 is SQVTM and CDR2 is ANQGSEA in the germline V gene. This CDR3 region has 13 residues. The CDR3 protein is CSVRGQNPYEQNF. CDR3 nucleotide sequence: TGCAGCGTCCGGGGACAGAACCCCTACGAACAGAACTTC.

About this clonotype: This may stem from a read error, because a much larger clone lies one nucleotide away. The genes are TRBV30 and TRBJ2-3; D may match TRBD1 or TRBD2 (5 bases each). The CDR3 spans 14 residues. CDR1 and CDR2 from the germline V gene are GTSNPN and SVGIG (reference sequence). V was pared by 5 bases and J by 1 base, with 13 bases between. Here the CDR3 reads CAWGPGACTDTQYF. DNA for the CDR3: TGTGCCTGGGGGCCCGGGGCCTGCACAGATACGCAGTATTTT.

Concerning this clonotype: A read error may produce the germline difference seen at one junction end. The chain links TRBV30 to TRBJ1-1, with a tentative D call TRBD1 (5 bases). This CDR3 comprises 13 residues. Germline V gives CDR1 GTSNPN, CDR2 SVGIG (reference sequence). The CDR3 reads CASNLFEGTEVFF. CDR3 bases: TGTGCCTCGAACCTCTTCGAGGGGACTGAAGTTTTCTTT.

A remark on this clonotype: At one end, the junction sequence differs from germline, possibly due to a read error. The rearrangement joins TRBV29-1 to TRBJ2-5, with TRBD1 as a possible D gene (6 bases). The end of the DNA fits TRBJ2-1 better, so the J call may be wrong. The CDR3 runs 14 residues. Germline loops: CDR1 SQVTM, CDR2 ANQGSEA. The CDR3 bases are TGCAGCGTAGAAGGGTCCAACAGGGCCGAGACCCAGTTCTTC. This codes for CSVEGSNRAETQFF.

Turning to this clonotype: The junction departs from germline at one end; a sequencing error may be responsible. The V and J genes are TRBV11-2 and TRBJ2-6, with a weak D call TRBD2 (6 bases). The CDR3 sequence is 21 residues long. CDR1 SGHAT and CDR2 FQNNGV come from the germline V gene. CDR3 amino acids: CASSMGGERGISLSGTNVLTF. CDR3 in DNA: TGTGCCAGCAGCATGGGGGGAGAGAGAGGCATTTCCCTCTCTGGGACCAACGTCCTGACTTTC.

The CDR3 DNA sequence: TGTGCCAGTAATGAAAACAGGGACTACAATGAGCAGTTCTTC. It specifies CASNENRDYNEQFF. The chain recombines TRBV6-1 with TRBJ2-1; tentatively, D is TRBD1 (6 bases). V lost 9 bases and J 3 bases, leaving 15 bases between the germline ends. The germline V gene has CDR1 MNHNS and CDR2 SASEGT. This CDR3 has 14 amino acids.

For this clonotype: The CDR3 carries no conserved terminal phenylalanine or tryptophan, so it likely arises from a read error. The rearrangement links TRBV4-3 to TRBJ1-2; no firm D call. The ends were cut back, 3 bases at V and 5 bases at J, with 19 bases in the middle. CDR1 is LGHNA and CDR2 is YSLEER in the germline V gene. The CDR3 loop spans 16 amino acids. Here the CDR3 DNA reads TGCGCCAGCAGCCAGGAAAGGGATGGAGCTATTTATGGCTACACCCTC. It encodes CASSQERDGAIYGYTL.

On this clonotype itself: Sequence at one end of the junction differs from germline and may be a read error. CDR3 nucleotide sequence: TGCGCCACTTCGAATGGGGACGGAAACTACGAGCAGTATTTC. Its protein product is CATSNGDGNYEQYF. The V call is TRBV4-1, the J call TRBJ2-7; D might be TRBD1 or TRBD2, each matching 5 bases. CDR1 is MGHRA, CDR2 YSYEKL, per germline. The CDR3 runs 14 residues.

This chain joins TRBV11-2 and TRBJ2-5, with D perhaps TRBD2 (5 bases). The length of the CDR3 is 18 residues. V lost 8 bases to trimming and J lost 5 bases, with 30 bases between them. Per germline, CDR1 SGHAT and CDR2 FQNNGV. CDR3 nucleotide sequence: TGTGCCAGCGACCCTAGCTCAATCCAGGTTACTGGGCGGGAGACCCAGTACTTC. This codes for CASDPSSIQVTGRETQYF.

J is TRBJ1-1 and V is TRBV12-3 or TRBV12-4; unclear D gene. The CDR3 totals 13 residues. Deletions cut 6 bases from V and 3 bases from J, with 11 bases between. CDR3 amino acids: CASRGPLDTEAFF. In nucleotides, the CDR3 is TGTGCCAGCAGAGGGCCCCTAGACACTGAAGCTTTCTTT.

Note on this clonotype: At one boundary the junction diverges from the germline segment, which might be a read error. The CDR3 DNA follows: TGTGCCAGCGGTACCCCAACAGGGTTCGGGTGGTTTGTCGACGAGCTGTACTTC. Its protein product is CASGTPTGFGWFVDELYF. The chain employs TRBV28 and TRBJ2-7; tentative D call: TRBD1 (6 bases). Germline V gene sequence: CDR1 MDHEN, CDR2 SYDVKM. This CDR3 is built from 18 residues.

Turning to this clonotype: A much larger clone differs from this one at a single base, so this may be a read error. This sequence joins TRBV24-1 and TRBJ1-5; D uncertain. The CDR3 consists of 16 residues. Germline CDR1 and CDR2: KGHDR and SFDVKD. The V and J ends lost 4 bases and 3 bases respectively, with 15 bases between them. The CDR3: CATSDSTFATNQPQHF. The CDR3 DNA follows: TGTGCCACCAGTGACTCGACATTTGCGACCAATCAGCCCCAGCATTTT.

This clonotype was observed once. The chain joins TRBV6-6 to TRBJ1-6, with 8 nucleotides matching TRBD1. Germline V gene data show CDR1 as MNHNY and CDR2 as SVGAGI (reference sequence). The CDR3 is 14 residues long. The V segment lost 7 bases and the J segment 7 bases; nucleotides outside the gene matches: 6. The CDR3 sequence is CASTHTGGNSPLHF. Written as DNA, the CDR3 is TGTGCCAGCACACACACAGGGGGAAATTCACCCCTCCACTTT.

In regard to this clonotype: Its ends do not fully match the called genes, so a read error is possible. This sequence joins TRBV29-1 and TRBJ2-1; TRBD2 matches at 7 bases. The germline gives CDR1 SQVTM, CDR2 ANQGSEA. This CDR3 region has 14 residues. This CDR3 reads CNVQAGNSYNEQFF. The CDR3 region has the DNA TGTAACGTCCAAGCGGGAAACTCCTACAATGAGCAGTTCTTC.

Comments on this clonotype: Being one base from a much bigger clone, this may be a read error. CDR3 loop: CAWSSWGTGGNIIYF. The CDR3 DNA sequence: TGTGCCTGGAGCTCGTGGGGGACAGGCGGAAACATCATATATTTT. This chain uses TRBV30 with TRBJ1-3, with 8 bases matching TRBD1. The germline V gene encodes CDR1 GTSNPN and CDR2 SVGIG (reference sequence). The CDR3 is made up of 15 amino acids.